The 20 T cell receptor beta chains below were found in one sample sequenced in a study of response to subunit inactivated influenza vaccine. TCRdb reprocessed the RT-PCR reads via MiXCR and lists one record per CDR3 protein. The sample has a few hundred thousand distinct CDR3 sequences; approximately 14% are singletons. The sample consisted of PBMCs from blood, taken 11 to 12 days after vaccination. The receptors stem from a man in his fifties who received an inactivated influenza vaccine.

This clonotype was detected only a few times. The chain carries TRBV29-1 and TRBJ2-4; a possible D gene is TRBD2 (6 bases). Per the germline V gene, CDR1 is SQVTM and CDR2 is ANQGSEA. Trimming cost V 4 bases and J 2 bases, with 18 bases left between them. The CDR3 contains 16 residues. Here the CDR3 DNA reads TGCAGCGTTGGGGGAGGCTCCAGGGAACCCAAAAACATTCAGTACTTC. This sequence encodes CSVGGGSREPKNIQYF.

The J gene is TRBJ2-5, the V gene TRBV3-1; the match to TRBD1 covers 7 bases. The CDR3 is 13 residues long. CDR1 is LGHDT and CDR2 is YNNKEL in the germline V gene (reference sequence). Trimming took 2 bases from V and 6 from J; bases not matched to a gene: 3. CDR3 sequence: CASSQLTGKTQYF. The CDR3 nucleotides are TGTGCCAGCAGCCAATTGACAGGGAAGACCCAGTACTTC.

This clonotype was recorded a few times. The rearrangement links TRBV18 to TRBJ1-2; D is ambiguous. CDR1 is KGHSH and CDR2 is LQKENI in the germline V gene. V lost 2 bases to trimming and J lost 4 bases, with 14 bases between them. The CDR3 length is 15 residues. The CDR3 is CASSPSGGRSYGYTF. As DNA, the CDR3 is TGTGCCAGCTCACCATCAGGCGGGAGAAGCTATGGCTACACCTTC.

This clonotype was seen a few times. The gene calls are TRBV12-3 or TRBV12-4 and TRBJ1-5, with 9 bases identical to TRBD1. The CDR3 is made up of 15 amino acids. Trimming took 6 bases from V and 5 from J; bases not matched to a gene: 8. The CDR3: CASSQSRDRDQPQHF. The CDR3 DNA reads TGTGCCAGCAGCCAATCCCGGGACAGGGATCAGCCCCAGCATTTT.

This clonotype was counted a few times. The chain links TRBV25-1 to TRBJ2-7, with TRBD1 identical over 9 bases. CDR1 is MGHDK and CDR2 is SYGVNS in the germline V gene. The V and J ends lost 10 bases and 2 bases, in that order; junction bases with no gene match: 3. This CDR3 comprises 12 residues. CDR3 nucleotides: TGTGCCACCAGACAGGGGGCCTACGAGCAGTACTTC. This translates into CATRQGAYEQYF.

The genes are TRBV29-1 and TRBJ1-2, with D possibly being TRBD1 (6 bases). CDR1 is SQVTM and CDR2 is ANQGSEA in the germline V gene. The V gene lost 6 bases and the J gene lost 0 bases, with 14 bases spanning the gap. The CDR3 length is 14 residues. CDR3 sequence: CSVPWTASNYGYTF. For the CDR3, the DNA is TGCAGCGTCCCTTGGACAGCCTCTAACTATGGCTACACCTTC.

This sequence joins TRBV10-1 and TRBJ2-1; D is perhaps TRBD2 (5 bases). Per germline, CDR1 WNHNN and CDR2 SYGVQD (reference sequence). V lost 6 bases and J 14 bases, leaving 14 bases between the germline ends. The CDR3 has 11 residues. The CDR3 DNA reads as TGCGCCAGCAGAGGAAAACTAGACGAGTTCTTC. Translated: CASRGKLDEFF.

The chain recombines TRBV7-3 with TRBJ2-1; the D gene is possibly TRBD2 (6 bases). This CDR3 region has 14 residues. Trimming removed 5 bases at V and 4 bases at J, with 12 bases between. Germline-derived CDR1 and CDR2 are SGHTA and FQGTGA. CDR3 sequence reads: CASSLPGEYNEQFF. In DNA form, the CDR3 reads TGTGCCAGCAGCCTGCCGGGGGAATACAATGAGCAGTTCTTC.

This clonotype was detected a few times. The chain carries TRBV15 and TRBJ2-3, with 9 bases identical to TRBD2. The CDR3 is 16 amino acids. Germline V gene sequence: CDR1 LNHNV, CDR2 YYDKDF (reference sequence). V lost 0 bases and J lost 5; bases outside the gene matches: 6. In nucleotides, the CDR3 is TGTGCCACCAGCAGAGATGCTAGCGGGAACGGAGATACGCAGTATTTT. Its translation is CATSRDASGNGDTQYF.

This clonotype was counted only a few times. This chain uses TRBV10-1 with TRBJ2-3, with D possibly TRBD1 on 5 matching bases. Between the trimmed V and J ends, which lost 0 bases and 0 bases, there was a span of 10 bases. Germline V gene lookup returns CDR1 WNHNN and CDR2 SYGVQD (reference sequence). This CDR3 comprises 16 residues. CDR3 bases: TGCGCCAGCAGTGAGTCATGGGGCCGAAGCACAGATACGCAGTATTTT. Encoded protein: CASSESWGRSTDTQYF.

The V and J genes are TRBV6-1 and TRBJ2-3; D might be TRBD1 or TRBD2, each matching 6 bases. Trimming removed 2 bases at V and 4 bases at J, with 16 bases between. Germline V gene lookup returns CDR1 MNHNS and CDR2 SASEGT. This CDR3 spans 16 amino acids. DNA for the CDR3: TGTGCCAGCAGTGAATTAGGGGGGCCTGAGGCAGATACGCAGTATTTT. Amino acids: CASSELGGPEADTQYF.

This clonotype has a handful of counts. The chain is built from TRBV24-1 and TRBJ2-2; no reliable D call. The CDR3 is made up of 14 amino acids. Per the germline V gene, CDR1 is KGHDR and CDR2 is SFDVKD. Trimming stripped 7 bases from V and 3 bases from J, with 11 bases between. CDR3 bases: TGTGCCACCAGCTCTGATTATTACACCGGGGAGCTGTTTTTT. Translating it yields CATSSDYYTGELFF.

This clonotype has at least ten counts. The chain uses TRBV5-1 and TRBJ1-1, with 7 bases fitting TRBD1. The CDR3 has 17 amino acids. Germline trimming cut 0 bases from V and 1 base from J; bases unmatched to any gene: 9. CDR1 is SGHRS and CDR2 is YFSETQ in the germline V gene. This CDR3 is CASSLGGPQGWNTEAFF. The CDR3, as DNA: TGCGCCAGCAGCTTGGGCGGCCCACAGGGGTGGAACACTGAAGCTTTCTTT.

This clonotype was observed a few times. This rearrangement joins TRBV7-9 to TRBJ2-1, with a possible D match to TRBD2 (7 bases). CDR1 and CDR2 from the germline V gene are SEHNR and FQNEAQ (reference sequence). V was cut by 1 base and J by 2 bases, with 12 bases left in between. The CDR3 totals 16 residues. The CDR3, as DNA: TGTGCCAGCAGCTTAGGGGGGGGCTGGACCTACAATGAGCAGTTCTTC. This sequence encodes CASSLGGGWTYNEQFF.

V gene TRBV7-2 combines with J gene TRBJ1-1; D is uncertain. CDR3 length: 15 residues. V was shortened by 5 bases and J by 0 bases, with 13 bases between the two germline ends. Germline CDR1 is SGHTA and CDR2 is FQGNSA. The CDR3 loop is CASSPGRPMNTEAFF. The CDR3 DNA reads as TGTGCCAGCAGCCCAGGACGGCCAATGAACACTGAAGCTTTCTTT. Full variable domain (rest looked up from reference TRBV7-2 and TRBJ1-1): GAGVSQSPSNKVTEKGKDVELRCDPISGHTALYWYRQSLGQGLEFLIYFQGNSAPDKSGLPSDRFSAERTGGSVSTLTIQRTQQEDSAVYLCASSPGRPMNTEAFFGQGTRLTVV.

Only a few counts were recorded for this clonotype. This rearrangement joins TRBV12-3 or TRBV12-4 to TRBJ1-1; tentatively, D is TRBD1 (6 bases). This CDR3 has 12 residues. V was shortened by 6 bases and J by 9 bases, with 14 bases between the two germline ends. The CDR3 DNA sequence: TGTGCCAGCAGCCCCCCTAGGGGGAAAGCTTTCTTT. Protein sequence: CASSPPRGKAFF.

This clonotype was found a few times. The J gene is TRBJ2-2, the V gene TRBV19; D unclear. The V gene's germline CDR1 is LNHDA and CDR2 SQIVND (reference sequence). The ends were cut back, 2 bases at V and 1 base at J, with 14 bases in the middle. The CDR3 runs 17 residues. CDR3 coding DNA: TGTGCCAGTAGTATATACCCGTCTCAGGTGAACACCGGGGAGCTGTTTTTT. It translates to CASSIYPSQVNTGELFF.

The CDR3 DNA follows: TGTGCCAGCAAGTCCGAGACAGGGAATGAAAAACTGTTTTTT. Protein: CASKSETGNEKLFF. The chain carries TRBV2 and TRBJ1-4; 7 bases fit TRBD1. The CDR3 runs to 14 residues. Germline trimming cut 7 bases from V and 5 bases from J; bases unmatched to any gene: 7. Germline V gives CDR1 SNHLY, CDR2 FYNNEI.

The chain employs TRBV5-6 and TRBJ2-7; 7 bases map to TRBD2. CDR3 size: 14 residues. V lost 6 bases to trimming and J lost 2 bases; unmatched junction nucleotides: 8. Looked up from germline, CDR1 is SGHDT and CDR2 is YYEEEE. CDR3 coding DNA: TGTGCCAGCAACCGCGGGAGTTTCACCTACGAGCAGTACTTC. Translating gives CASNRGSFTYEQYF.

A few counts support this clonotype. V usage is TRBV7-2 and J usage is TRBJ2-7; TRBD2 matches 10 bases. Looked up from germline, CDR1 is SGHTA and CDR2 is FQGNSA. V gave up 4 bases and J gave up 3 bases; unmatched junction bases: 6. CDR3 length: 15 amino acids. The CDR3 coding sequence is TGTGCCAGCAGCTGGGGGACTAGCGAGAGCTACGAGCAGTACTTC. Translation: CASSWGTSESYEQYF.